These 27 T cell receptor beta chains were all obtained from the same sample, sequenced in a study of shared clonotypes between healthy human individuals. Naive CD8 cells, CD45RO-negative and positively selected for CCR7, excluded terminally differentiated effector memory CD45RA+ cells. Here immunoSEQ multiplex PCR was the method, and the copy in TCRdb shows in-frame clones only, minus some. The data hold millions of clones, with just under 95% observed a single time. The specimen was naive CD8+ T cells sorted from blood. The receptor source for this set is a man between 18 and 29 years old in good health.

This sequence joins TRBV6-1 and TRBJ2-5; D is unclear. Between the trimmed V and J ends, which lost 2 bases and 5 bases, there was a span of 6 bases. Germline CDR1 MNHNS, CDR2 SASEGT. This CDR3 has 12 amino acids. CDR3: CASSEWSETQYF. The CDR3 nucleotides read TGTGCCAGCAGTGAATGGAGCGAGACCCAGTACTTC.

V and J are TRBV9 and TRBJ2-5; the D call may be TRBD1 or TRBD2 (5 bases each). The CDR3 is 15 amino acids. The V and J ends lost 1 base and 4 bases respectively, with 14 bases between them. The V gene's germline CDR1 is SGDLS and CDR2 YYNGEE. The CDR3 protein is CASSVYGGRGETQYF. The CDR3 bases are TGTGCCAGCAGCGTATATGGGGGTAGAGGAGAGACCCAGTACTTC.

The genes are TRBV7-9 and TRBJ2-7; the D call may be TRBD1 or TRBD2 (5 bases each). The CDR3 is 16 residues long. Looked up from germline, CDR1 is SEHNR and CDR2 is FQNEAQ (reference sequence). Trimming left V 2 bases short and J 2 bases short, with 16 bases between. The CDR3 DNA is TGTGCCAGCAGCTTATCTCCGGGACGCCAAACCTACGAGCAGTACTTC. Protein: CASSLSPGRQTYEQYF.

The gene calls are TRBV7-9 and TRBJ2-3, with a weak D call TRBD2 (6 bases). CDR1 and CDR2 from the germline V gene are SEHNR and FQNEAQ (reference sequence). V was shortened by 5 bases and J by 3 bases, with 9 bases between the two germline ends. The CDR3 contains 13 residues. CDR3 bases: TGTGCCAGCAGCACTAGCAGTACAGATACGCAGTATTTT. Protein product: CASSTSSTDTQYF. The full variable domain, its missing parts supplied by reference TRBV7-9 and TRBJ2-3, is DTGVSQNPRHKITKRGQNVTFRCDPISEHNRLYWYRQTLGQGPEFLTYFQNEAQLEKSRLLSDRFSAERPKGSFSTLEIQRTEQGDSAMYLCASSTSSTDTQYFGPGTRLTVL.

This chain uses TRBV7-8 with TRBJ2-3; 7 nucleotides line up with TRBD1. The CDR3 sequence is 15 residues long. The trim removed 4 bases at V and 6 bases at J, leaving 10 bases unmatched. Germline V gene data show CDR1 as SGHVS and CDR2 as FQNEAQ. The CDR3 nucleotides are TGTGCCAGCAGCTCCAACGGACAGGCCCCGGATACGCAGTATTTT. This sequence encodes CASSSNGQAPDTQYF.

The chain recombines TRBV10-3 with TRBJ2-3, with TRBD2 as a possible D gene (7 bases). V gave up 6 bases and J gave up 2 bases, with 18 bases separating them. Germline values: CDR1 ENHRY, CDR2 SYGVKD. The CDR3 has 16 amino acids. CDR3 protein: CAIRGGASENTDTQYF. The CDR3 DNA follows: TGTGCCATCAGGGGGGGGGCGTCAGAAAACACAGATACGCAGTATTTT.

The chain employs TRBV5-6 and TRBJ2-1, with D hard to call. The CDR3 runs 12 residues. From germline, CDR1 is SGHDT and CDR2 YYEEEE. V lost 7 bases and J 5 bases, leaving 10 bases between the germline ends. The CDR3 nucleotides are TGTGCCAGCGATGTGCGGAACAATGAGCAGTTCTTC. Translation gives CASDVRNNEQFF. The full variable domain, completed using reference TRBV5-6 and TRBJ2-1, is DAGVTQSPTHLIKTRGQQVTLRCSPKSGHDTVSWYQQALGQGPQFIFQYYEEEERQRGNFPDRFSGHQFPNYSSELNVNALLLGDSALYLCASDVRNNEQFFGPGTRLTVL.

This rearrangement joins TRBV4-2 to TRBJ2-7, with unresolved D. CDR3 length equals 14 residues. Trimming cost V 0 bases and J 0 bases, with 6 bases left between them. CDR1 and CDR2 from the germline V gene are LGHNA and YNFKEQ. This CDR3 is CASSQEGVSYEQYF. DNA for the CDR3: TGTGCCAGCAGCCAAGAAGGCGTCTCCTACGAGCAGTACTTC.

The J gene is TRBJ1-2, the V gene TRBV5-6, with D perhaps matching TRBD1 (5 bases). This CDR3 has 16 residues. Germline V gene sequence: CDR1 SGHDT, CDR2 YYEEEE. Trimming stripped 6 bases from V and 3 bases from J, with 21 bases between. In DNA, the CDR3 is TGTGCCAGCACTTACCCTCAGGGAGTGGAAGACTATGGCTACACCTTC. Translated, it gives CASTYPQGVEDYGYTF.

This chain uses TRBV5-6 with TRBJ2-7; perhaps TRBD2 as D (6 bases). Germline V gives CDR1 SGHDT, CDR2 YYEEEE. The CDR3 loop spans 14 amino acids. The V end lost 2 bases, the J end lost 0 bases, and 9 bases lay between the germline ends. The CDR3 DNA reads TGTGCCAGCAGCTTCGGCGGGGTCTCCTACGAGCAGTACTTC. Residues: CASSFGGVSYEQYF.

As to this clone: This specimen includes other DNA sequences encoding the same CDR3. The gene calls are TRBV7-9 and TRBJ1-2, with D perhaps matching TRBD1 (5 bases). Germline assignment: CDR1 SEHNR and CDR2 FQNEAQ (reference sequence). This CDR3 spans 13 amino acids. Trimming took 3 bases from V and 3 from J, leaving 8 bases between them. The CDR3 protein is CASSLGGYYGYTF. In DNA form, the CDR3 reads TGTGCCAGCAGCTTGGGGGGATACTATGGCTACACCTTC.

The genes are TRBV10-1 and TRBJ1-1; TRBD1 is a possible D gene (5 bases). CDR1 WNHNN and CDR2 SYGVQD come from the germline V gene (reference sequence). CDR3 length: 10 residues. Trimming pared 9 bases from V and 10 bases from J, leaving 12 bases between. The CDR3 bases are TGCGCCAGTCCGGGGCACGGAGCTTTCTTT. Its translation: CASPGHGAFF.

Notes on this clone: The same CDR3 is also encoded by other DNA sequences in this sample. This rearrangement joins TRBV19 to TRBJ1-2, with no clear D. CDR1 and CDR2 from the germline V gene are LNHDA and SQIVND (reference sequence). There are 11 residues in the CDR3. Trimming stripped 6 bases from V and 4 bases from J, with 6 bases between. The CDR3 DNA sequence: TGTGCCAGTAGGGCTGGCTATGGCTACACCTTC. This sequence encodes CASRAGYGYTF.

Here the CDR3 reads CASSLALEAGPYGYTF. The CDR3 nucleotides are TGTGCCAGCAGCTTGGCCTTAGAGGCAGGCCCCTATGGCTACACCTTC. The J gene is TRBJ1-2, the V gene TRBV5-6; D unresolved. Germline V lookup: CDR1 SGHDT, CDR2 YYEEEE. This CDR3 is built from 16 residues. Trimming removed 0 bases from V and 4 bases from J, with 16 bases in between.

The V gene is TRBV7-8, the J gene TRBJ2-3; D gene ambiguous. V lost 3 bases, J lost 0 bases, and 7 bases lay in between. This CDR3 is built from 14 residues. Germline CDR1 and CDR2: SGHVS and FQNEAQ. CDR3 loop: CASSLLSSTDTQYF. The CDR3 region has the DNA TGTGCCAGCAGCTTGTTGAGTAGCACAGATACGCAGTATTTT.

This clone came up a few times. CDR3 nucleotide sequence: TGTGCCAGCACCACCCCCCGGGGGTTCCTGATGAACACTGAAGCTTTCTTT. The encoded protein is CASTTPRGFLMNTEAFF. This chain connects TRBV14 to TRBJ1-1; the D gene is possibly TRBD1 (5 bases). Germline CDR1 and CDR2: SGHDN and FVKESK. The CDR3 contains 17 residues. V was pared by 7 bases and J by 0 bases, with 21 bases between.

Note on this clone: Other DNA sequences within the sample encode an identical CDR3. J is TRBJ2-7 and V is TRBV5-1, with 7 nucleotides matching TRBD1. Unmatched junction bases numbered 1, after V lost 5 bases and J lost 2 bases. There are 12 residues in the CDR3. Germline CDR1 SGHRS, CDR2 YFSETQ. DNA for the CDR3: TGCGCCAGCAGAGGGACAGCCTACGAGCAGTACTTC. Encoded protein: CASRGTAYEQYF.

This clone has just one count. The chain couples TRBV19 to TRBJ2-1; no definite D call. The V end was cut by 1 base, the J end by 10 bases, with 11 bases between. Germline CDR1 reads LNHDA; CDR2 reads SQIVND (reference sequence). The CDR3 covers 13 residues. Here the CDR3 DNA reads TGTGCCAGTAGTATAGCACATGGAGTGGAGCAGTTCTTC. Its translation is CASSIAHGVEQFF.

This chain's CDR3 is CASTRDVNTEAFF. DNA for the CDR3: TGTGCCAGTACCCGGGACGTGAACACTGAAGCTTTCTTT. The V call is TRBV19, the J call TRBJ1-1, with D possibly TRBD1 on 5 matching bases. V lost 7 bases to trimming and J lost 0 bases, with 9 bases between them. Looked up from germline, CDR1 is LNHDA and CDR2 is SQIVND (reference sequence). This CDR3 spans 13 amino acids.

Comment on this clone: Its ends do not fully match the called genes, so a read error is possible. The CDR3: CASSELVAGERDERYF. The CDR3 DNA reads TGTGCCAGCAGTGAGTTAGTAGCGGGAGAAAGGGACGAGCGGTACTTC. The rearrangement joins TRBV6-1 to TRBJ2-7; 9 nucleotides align to TRBD2. Germline V CDR1 and CDR2: MNHNS, SASEGT. This CDR3 comprises 16 residues.

The chain links TRBV6-6 to TRBJ2-1; TRBD2 agrees at 7 bases. Germline V gene sequence: CDR1 MNHNY, CDR2 SVGAGI (reference sequence). V was clipped by 7 bases and J by 12 bases; unmatched bases: 6. CDR3 length: 11 amino acids. CDR3 DNA sequence: TGTGCCAGCATCTGGGGACTACTGCAGTTCTTC. Its protein product is CASIWGLLQFF.

The genes are TRBV6-5 and TRBJ2-1, with 8 bases aligning to TRBD2. The CDR3 contains 16 residues. Germline loops: CDR1 MNHEY, CDR2 SVGAGI. V lost 0 bases and J lost 8; bases outside the gene matches: 9. Written as DNA, the CDR3 is TGTGCCAGCAGTTACTCGCCGGGAGGGAGCGGGGATGAGCAGTTCTTC. Translated: CASSYSPGGSGDEQFF.

The genes are TRBV27 and TRBJ1-2; no clear D. V was cut by 6 bases and J by 0 bases, with 17 bases left in between. CDR3 length: 16 amino acids. Germline V lookup: CDR1 MNHEY, CDR2 SMNVEV (reference sequence). CDR3 nucleotide sequence: TGTGCCAGCAGCCCCCTCGGAATCAAAGCTAACTATGGCTACACCTTC. It codes for CASSPLGIKANYGYTF.

Only one count was recorded for this clone. Relative to the germline gene, one junction end is altered; a read error may explain this. The CDR3 DNA reads as TGTGCCAGCAGTGACGGGGGGATTCGGAACTTC. Translating it yields CASSDGGIRNF. The V gene is TRBV6-4, the J gene TRBJ2-7, with TRBD2 as a possible D gene (6 bases). The CDR3 consists of 11 residues. CDR1 and CDR2 (germline): MRHNA, SNTAGT.

The gene calls are TRBV30 and TRBJ1-6; 8 bases fit TRBD1. Unmatched junction bases numbered 5, after V lost 5 bases and J lost 8 bases. The CDR3 consists of 13 residues. CDR1 GTSNPN and CDR2 SVGIG come from the germline V gene (reference sequence). CDR3 in amino acids: CAWADRADSPLHF. CDR3 bases: TGTGCCTGGGCGGACAGGGCCGATTCACCCCTCCACTTT. Full variable domain (missing parts from reference TRBV30 and TRBJ1-6): SQTIHQWPATLVQPVGSPLSLECTVEGTSNPNLYWYRQAAGRGLQLLFYSVGIGQISSEVPQNLSASRPQDRQFILSSKKLLLSDSGFYLCAWADRADSPLHFGNGTRLTVT.

This clone was observed once. CDR3 sequence reads: CASSYGWDNYEQYF. The CDR3 DNA follows: TGTGCCAGCAGTTACGGATGGGACAACTACGAGCAGTACTTC. This sequence joins TRBV6-6 and TRBJ2-7, with D possibly TRBD1 on 6 matching bases. This CDR3 contains 14 residues. Trimming took off 2 bases at V and 3 bases at J, with 11 bases between the two ends. Germline V lookup: CDR1 MNHNY, CDR2 SVGAGI (reference sequence).

The V gene is TRBV2, the J gene TRBJ1-3, with 10 bases that match TRBD1. J gave up 4 bases and V 3 bases, and 6 bases lay outside the gene matches. Looked up from germline, CDR1 is SNHLY and CDR2 is FYNNEI. CDR3 length: 16 amino acids. CDR3 sequence reads: CASSDGGQGLGNTIYF. CDR3 bases: TGTGCCAGCAGTGACGGGGGACAGGGGTTGGGAAACACCATATATTTT.